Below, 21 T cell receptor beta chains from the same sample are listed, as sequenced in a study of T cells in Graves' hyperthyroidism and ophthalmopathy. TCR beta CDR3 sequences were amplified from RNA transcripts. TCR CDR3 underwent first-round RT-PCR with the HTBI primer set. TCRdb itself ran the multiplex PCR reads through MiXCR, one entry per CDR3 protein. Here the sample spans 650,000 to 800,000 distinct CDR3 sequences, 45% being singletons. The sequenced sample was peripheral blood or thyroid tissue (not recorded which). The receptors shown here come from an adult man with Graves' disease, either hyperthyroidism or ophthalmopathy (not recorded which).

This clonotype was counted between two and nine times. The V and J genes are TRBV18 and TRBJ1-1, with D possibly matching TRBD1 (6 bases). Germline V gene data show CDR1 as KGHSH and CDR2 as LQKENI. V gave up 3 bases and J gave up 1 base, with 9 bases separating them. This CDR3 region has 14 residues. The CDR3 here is CASSPDSTNTEAFF. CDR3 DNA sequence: TGTGCCAGCTCACCGGACAGCACGAACACTGAAGCTTTCTTT.

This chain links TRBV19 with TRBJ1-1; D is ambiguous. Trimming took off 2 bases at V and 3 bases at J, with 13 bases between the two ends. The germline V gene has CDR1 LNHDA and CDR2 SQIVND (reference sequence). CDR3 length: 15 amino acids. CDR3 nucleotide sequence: TGTGCCAGTAGTATAACTGGGGATCGTTACACTGAAGCTTTCTTT. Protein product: CASSITGDRYTEAFF.

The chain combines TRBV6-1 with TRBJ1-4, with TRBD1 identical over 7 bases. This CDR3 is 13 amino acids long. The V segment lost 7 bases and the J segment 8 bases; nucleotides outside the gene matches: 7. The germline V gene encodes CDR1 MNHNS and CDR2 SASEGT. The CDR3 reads CASIRGTAEKLFF. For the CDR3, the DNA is TGTGCCAGCATCCGAGGGACAGCCGAAAAACTGTTTTTT.

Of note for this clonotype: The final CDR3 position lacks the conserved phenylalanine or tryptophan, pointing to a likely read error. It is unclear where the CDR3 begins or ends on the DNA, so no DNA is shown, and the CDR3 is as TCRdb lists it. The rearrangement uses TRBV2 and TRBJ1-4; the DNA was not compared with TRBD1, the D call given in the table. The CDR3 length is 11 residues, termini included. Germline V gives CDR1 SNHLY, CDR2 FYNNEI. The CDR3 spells CASSENWGTRY.

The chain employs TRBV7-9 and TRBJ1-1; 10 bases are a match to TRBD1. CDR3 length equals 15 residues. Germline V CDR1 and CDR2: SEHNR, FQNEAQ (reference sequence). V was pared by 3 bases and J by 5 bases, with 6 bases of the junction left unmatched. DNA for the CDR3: TGTGCCAGCAGCTTCCGACAGGGGGCAGAAACTGAAGCTTTCTTT. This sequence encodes CASSFRQGAETEAFF. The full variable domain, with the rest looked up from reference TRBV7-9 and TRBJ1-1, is DTGVSQNPRHKITKRGQNVTFRCDPISEHNRLYWYRQTLGQGPEFLTYFQNEAQLEKSRLLSDRFSAERPKGSFSTLEIQRTEQGDSAMYLCASSFRQGAETEAFFGQGTRLTVV.

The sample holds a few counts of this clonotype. CDR3 in DNA: TGCAGTGCTAGAGATCCCCACAGGGTGAATGCTTTCTTT. Encoded protein: CSARDPHRVNAFF. The rearrangement uses TRBV20-1 and TRBJ1-1; D might be TRBD1 (6 bases). CDR1 and CDR2 from the germline V gene are DFQATT and SNEGSKA (reference sequence). The CDR3 runs to 13 residues. V lost 0 bases and J lost 11, with 16 bases in between.

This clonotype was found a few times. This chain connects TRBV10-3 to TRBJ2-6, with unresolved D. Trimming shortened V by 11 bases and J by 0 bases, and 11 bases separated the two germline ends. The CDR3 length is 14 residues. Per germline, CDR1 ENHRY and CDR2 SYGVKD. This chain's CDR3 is CASIRSSGANVLTF. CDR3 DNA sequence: TGTGCCTCTATACGGTCCTCTGGGGCCAACGTCCTGACTTTC.

CDR3 sequence reads: CASSSRLIGYNSPLHF. The CDR3 bases are TGTGCCAGCAGTTCCCGTTTGATAGGGTATAATTCACCCCTCCACTTT. The chain joins TRBV12-3 or TRBV12-4 to TRBJ1-6; D ambiguous. The CDR3 covers 16 residues. Trimming cost V 4 bases and J 4 bases, with 14 bases left between them.

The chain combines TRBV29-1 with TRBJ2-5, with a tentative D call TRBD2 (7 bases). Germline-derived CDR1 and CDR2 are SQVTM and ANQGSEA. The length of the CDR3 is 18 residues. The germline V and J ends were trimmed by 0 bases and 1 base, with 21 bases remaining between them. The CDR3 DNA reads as TGCAGCGTTGAAGATCGTTCGCTTTCGGGGGGCCTCCAAGAGACCCAGTACTTC. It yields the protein CSVEDRSLSGGLQETQYF.

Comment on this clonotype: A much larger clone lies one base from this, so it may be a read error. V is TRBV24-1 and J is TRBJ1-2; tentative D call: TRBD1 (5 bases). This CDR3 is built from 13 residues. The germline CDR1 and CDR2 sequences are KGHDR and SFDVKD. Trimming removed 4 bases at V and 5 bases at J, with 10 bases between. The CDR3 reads CATSDGGVYGYTF. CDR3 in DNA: TGTGCCACCAGTGACGGAGGGGTTTATGGCTACACCTTC.

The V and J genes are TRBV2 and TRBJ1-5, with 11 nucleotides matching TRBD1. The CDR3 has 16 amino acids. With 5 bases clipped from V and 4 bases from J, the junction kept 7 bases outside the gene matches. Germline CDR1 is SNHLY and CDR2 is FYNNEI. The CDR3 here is CASSTIRDRGNQPQHF. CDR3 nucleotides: TGTGCCAGCAGTACAATACGGGACAGGGGGAATCAGCCCCAGCATTTT.

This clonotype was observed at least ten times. The CDR3 DNA follows: TGTGCCATCAGTGCAGGGACCCCCTACGAGCAGTACTTC. Translated, it gives CAISAGTPYEQYF. The chain links TRBV10-3 to TRBJ2-7; D could derive from TRBD1 or TRBD2 (5 bases each). The V and J ends lost 4 bases and 2 bases respectively, with 9 bases between them. This CDR3 contains 13 residues. The germline gives CDR1 ENHRY, CDR2 SYGVKD.

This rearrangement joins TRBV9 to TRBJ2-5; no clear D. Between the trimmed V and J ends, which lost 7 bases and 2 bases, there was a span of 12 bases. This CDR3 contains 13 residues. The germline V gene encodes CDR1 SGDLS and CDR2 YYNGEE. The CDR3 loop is CASAVEQQETQYF. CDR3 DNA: TGTGCCAGCGCCGTCGAACAACAAGAGACCCAGTACTTC.

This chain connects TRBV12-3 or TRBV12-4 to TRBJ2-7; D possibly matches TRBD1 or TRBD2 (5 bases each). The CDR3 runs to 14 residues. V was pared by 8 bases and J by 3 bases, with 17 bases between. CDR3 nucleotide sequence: TGTGCCAGCCGTCCGGGACGGGGAATCTACGAGCAGTACTTC. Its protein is CASRPGRGIYEQYF.

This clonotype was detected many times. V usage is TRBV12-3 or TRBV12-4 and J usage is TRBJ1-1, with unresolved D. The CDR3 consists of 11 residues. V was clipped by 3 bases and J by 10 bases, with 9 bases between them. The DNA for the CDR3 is TGTGCCAGCAGTTTGACGGGAGGAGCTTTCTTT. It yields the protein CASSLTGGAFF.

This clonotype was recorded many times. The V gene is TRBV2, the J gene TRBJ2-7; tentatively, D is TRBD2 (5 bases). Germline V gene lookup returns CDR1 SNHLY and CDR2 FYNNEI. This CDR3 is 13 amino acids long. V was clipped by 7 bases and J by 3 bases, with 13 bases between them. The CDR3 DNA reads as TGTGCCAGCAACTCCGGGAACAACTACGAGCAGTACTTC. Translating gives CASNSGNNYEQYF. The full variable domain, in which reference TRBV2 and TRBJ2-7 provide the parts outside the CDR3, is EPEVTQTPSHQVTQMGQEVILRCVPISNHLYFYWYRQILGQKVEFLVSFYNNEISEKSEIFDDQFSVERPDGSNFTLKIRSTKLEDSAMYFCASNSGNNYEQYFGPGTRLTVT.

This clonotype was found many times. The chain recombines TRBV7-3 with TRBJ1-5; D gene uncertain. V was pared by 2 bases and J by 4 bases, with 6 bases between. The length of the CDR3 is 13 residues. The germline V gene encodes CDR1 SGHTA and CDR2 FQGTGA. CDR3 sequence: CASSLDGNQPQHF. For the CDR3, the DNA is TGTGCCAGCAGCTTAGACGGTAATCAGCCCCAGCATTTT.

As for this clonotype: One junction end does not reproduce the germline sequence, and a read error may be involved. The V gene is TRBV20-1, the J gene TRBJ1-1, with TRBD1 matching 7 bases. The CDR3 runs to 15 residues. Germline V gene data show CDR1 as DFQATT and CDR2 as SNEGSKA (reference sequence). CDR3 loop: CSARRVRGRNTEALF. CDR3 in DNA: TGCAGTGCTAGAAGGGTCAGGGGGAGGAACACTGAAGCTCTCTTT.

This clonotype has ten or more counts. CDR3 amino acids: CASSLPGTSGYEQYF. Here the CDR3 DNA reads TGTGCCAGCAGCCTGCCCGGGACTAGTGGATACGAGCAGTACTTC. The rearrangement joins TRBV7-8 to TRBJ2-7; TRBD2 aligns across 8 bases. Germline values: CDR1 SGHVS, CDR2 FQNEAQ. Trimming took 5 bases from V and 4 from J; bases not matched to a gene: 10. This CDR3 is 15 amino acids long.

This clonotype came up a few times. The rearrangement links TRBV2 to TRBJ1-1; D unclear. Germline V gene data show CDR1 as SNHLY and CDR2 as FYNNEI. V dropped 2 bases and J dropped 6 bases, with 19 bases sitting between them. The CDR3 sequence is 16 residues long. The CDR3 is CASSEMGSVLPAEAFF. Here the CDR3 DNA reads TGTGCCAGCAGTGAAATGGGTTCAGTCCTCCCGGCTGAAGCTTTCTTT.

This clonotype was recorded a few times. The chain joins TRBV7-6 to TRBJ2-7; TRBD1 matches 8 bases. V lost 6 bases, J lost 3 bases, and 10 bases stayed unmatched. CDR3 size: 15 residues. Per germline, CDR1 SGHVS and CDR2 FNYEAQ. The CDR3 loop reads CASSYSRGQGYEQYF. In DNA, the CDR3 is TGTGCCAGCAGTTACTCGAGAGGACAGGGCTACGAGCAGTACTTC.